These 26 T cell receptor beta chains came from one sample sequenced in a study of blood T cell repertoires in COVID-19. Produced via immunoSEQ multiplex PCR; TCRdb's table is partial and in-frame only. The sample lists around 160,000 clones; 93% were seen once. Sequenced: peripheral blood. These receptor sequences come from a woman aged 55-70 years with COVID-19, enrolled during active disease.

The genes are TRBV3-1 (or the pseudogene TRBV3-2) and TRBJ1-1, with D possibly TRBD1 on 5 matching bases. V dropped 4 bases and J dropped 3 bases, with 12 bases sitting between them. Looked up from germline, CDR1 is LGHDT and CDR2 is YNNKEL (reference sequence). The CDR3 spans 14 residues. The CDR3 region is CASSRGASDTEAFF. The DNA for the CDR3 is TGTGCCAGCAGCCGCGGGGCTAGCGACACTGAAGCTTTCTTT.

The rearrangement uses TRBV18 and TRBJ2-1, with D perhaps TRBD1 (5 bases). The CDR3 sequence is 14 residues long. From germline, CDR1 is KGHSH and CDR2 LQKENI. The V gene lost 4 bases and the J gene lost 8 bases, with 15 bases spanning the gap. The CDR3 DNA reads as TGTGCCAGCTCACTTCAGGGTATCTCCGATGAGCAGTTCTTC. Its protein is CASSLQGISDEQFF.

V gene TRBV11-3 combines with J gene TRBJ2-6; D is unresolved. Between the trimmed V and J ends, which lost 2 bases and 2 bases, there was a span of 4 bases. The CDR3 is made up of 14 amino acids. Germline V gene lookup returns CDR1 SGHNT and CDR2 YENEEA. This CDR3 reads CASSLTAGANVLTF. The DNA of the CDR3 is TGTGCCAGCAGCTTAACAGCTGGGGCCAACGTCCTGACTTTC.

The J gene is TRBJ1-2, the V gene TRBV6-5, with D maybe TRBD1 (6 bases). Trimming pared 8 bases from V and 1 base from J, leaving 17 bases between. Germline V gene lookup returns CDR1 MNHEY and CDR2 SVGAGI. The CDR3 sequence is 15 residues long. DNA for the CDR3: TGTGCCAGCCTCCAAGGACAGAATCTTAACTATGGCTACACCTTC. Encoded protein: CASLQGQNLNYGYTF.

This chain connects TRBV12-5 to TRBJ2-6; D call uncertain. Between the trimmed V and J ends, which lost 6 bases and 0 bases, there was a span of 9 bases. Looked up from germline, CDR1 is LGHNT and CDR2 is FRNRAP. The CDR3 has 15 amino acids. CDR3 coding DNA: TGTGCTAGTGGGCCCCCTAACTCTGGGGCCAACGTCCTGACTTTC. This translates into CASGPPNSGANVLTF.

The genes are TRBV3-1 (or the pseudogene TRBV3-2) and TRBJ1-3, with D possibly TRBD1 on 5 matching bases. Germline V gene sequence: CDR1 LGHDT, CDR2 YNNKEL (reference sequence). This CDR3 is built from 14 residues. V was clipped by 5 bases and J by 1 base, with 9 bases between them. The CDR3 nucleotides read TGTGCCAGCAGCACTCAGGGTTCTGGAAACACCATATATTTT. It specifies CASSTQGSGNTIYF.

The V call is TRBV4-3, the J call TRBJ2-3, with 10 bases matching TRBD2. This CDR3 is 16 amino acids long. V lost 0 bases and J lost 7; bases outside the gene matches: 7. The germline V gene encodes CDR1 LGHNA and CDR2 YSLEER. CDR3 DNA sequence: TGCGCCAGCAGCCAAGATCGCAGCGGGGGGGCGTATACGCAGTATTTT. It specifies CASSQDRSGGAYTQYF.

The V and J genes are TRBV7-6 and TRBJ2-1; the D gene is possibly TRBD1 (5 bases). The germline V gene has CDR1 SGHVS and CDR2 FNYEAQ. This CDR3 is 15 amino acids long. V was pared by 1 base and J by 6 bases, with 13 bases between. The CDR3, as DNA: TGTGCCAGCAGCTTAGGGGCAGGGATGGCCAATGAGCAGTTCTTC. It encodes CASSLGAGMANEQFF.

This rearrangement joins TRBV11-2 to TRBJ2-4; 10 nucleotides align to TRBD2. V dropped 4 bases and J dropped 4; count of bases not matched to a gene: 4. The germline V gene encodes CDR1 SGHAT and CDR2 FQNNGV. The CDR3 has 15 residues. The CDR3 loop is CASSSASGGKNIQYF. The CDR3 bases are TGTGCCAGCAGCTCGGCTAGCGGGGGAAAAAACATTCAGTACTTC.

This clone has only a few counts. This chain links TRBV7-9 with TRBJ2-1, with 9 bases aligning to TRBD2. The CDR3 consists of 16 residues. Germline CDR1 and CDR2: SEHNR and FQNEAQ (reference sequence). Trimming cost V 6 bases and J 6 bases; bases outside gene matches: 12. CDR3: CASRPPPGLAVNEQFF. The CDR3 DNA sequence: TGTGCCAGCAGGCCGCCACCGGGACTAGCCGTCAATGAGCAGTTCTTC.

The chain couples TRBV15 to TRBJ1-4; 8 nucleotides line up with TRBD1. Germline trimming cut 3 bases from V and 0 bases from J; bases unmatched to any gene: 3. The germline CDR1 and CDR2 sequences are LNHNV and YYDKDF (reference sequence). The CDR3 contains 16 residues. For the CDR3, the DNA is TGTGCCACCAGCAGGGGACAGGTTGCAACTAATGAAAAACTGTTTTTT. Amino acids: CATSRGQVATNEKLFF.

The chain recombines TRBV7-6 with TRBJ1-5; D unclear. This CDR3 contains 15 residues. Germline V CDR1 and CDR2: SGHVS, FNYEAQ. The V end was cut by 1 base, the J end by 2 bases, with 9 bases between. CDR3 in DNA: TGTGCCAGCAGCTTAGACGGAAGCGGCAATCAGCCCCAGCATTTT. Translating gives CASSLDGSGNQPQHF.

This clone was seen only once. A junction boundary mismatches the germline segment, possibly from a read error. This chain connects TRBV11-3 to TRBJ2-7, with unresolved D. Per germline, CDR1 SGHNT and CDR2 YENEEA. The length of the CDR3 is 9 residues. The CDR3 region has the DNA TGTGCCAGCAGCCCCCTTCCCCCCTTC. Protein sequence: CASSPLPPF. Filled out from reference TRBV11-3 and TRBJ2-7, the complete variable domain reads EAGVVQSPRYKIIEKKQPVAFWCNPISGHNTLYWYLQNLGQGPELLIRYENEEAVDDSQLPKDRFSAERLKGVDSTLKIQPAELGDSAVYLCASSPLPPFGPGTRLTVT.

The chain links TRBV19 to TRBJ1-2; the match to TRBD1 covers 7 bases. Germline CDR1 is LNHDA and CDR2 is SQIVND (reference sequence). V gave up 1 base and J gave up 0 bases; unmatched junction bases: 8. The CDR3 is 17 residues long. CDR3 loop: CASSIVRRGTANYGYTF. CDR3 sequence (DNA): TGTGCCAGTAGTATAGTAAGGAGGGGGACAGCTAACTATGGCTACACCTTC.

The chain is built from TRBV11-2 and TRBJ1-4, with D unresolved. V was trimmed by 6 bases and J by 0 bases, leaving 11 bases between them. Per the germline V gene, CDR1 is SGHAT and CDR2 is FQNNGV. CDR3 length: 15 amino acids. CDR3 loop: CASSPRVATNEKLFF. CDR3 sequence (DNA): TGTGCCAGCAGTCCTCGAGTTGCAACTAATGAAAAACTGTTTTTT.

The table lists this clone with a count of one. The rearrangement links TRBV7-9 to TRBJ1-1; no firm D call. CDR3 length: 13 amino acids. Between the trimmed V and J ends, which lost 0 bases and 5 bases, there was a span of 7 bases. Germline V gene sequence: CDR1 SEHNR, CDR2 FQNEAQ (reference sequence). The CDR3 spells CASSLAEVTEAFF. CDR3 bases: TGTGCCAGCAGCTTAGCGGAGGTAACTGAAGCTTTCTTT.

V usage is TRBV6-5 and J usage is TRBJ1-1; D is ambiguous. The CDR3 is made up of 12 amino acids. Germline CDR1 is MNHEY and CDR2 is SVGAGI. Trimming cost V 11 bases and J 2 bases, with 12 bases left between them. The CDR3 reads CAAGSFNTEAFF. The CDR3 bases are TGTGCCGCCGGGTCCTTCAACACTGAAGCTTTCTTT.

This rearrangement joins TRBV2 to TRBJ1-1, with 8 bases aligning to TRBD1. V shed 6 bases and J 9 bases; nucleotides not matched to a gene: 18. The CDR3 runs to 16 residues. The V gene's germline CDR1 is SNHLY and CDR2 FYNNEI. DNA of the CDR3: TGTGCCAGCAGGGGATCCCTTCAGGGGGCGGTGGAGAAAGCTTTCTTT. Translation gives CASRGSLQGAVEKAFF.

This clone was observed once. V gene TRBV5-1 combines with J gene TRBJ2-3, with D perhaps TRBD2 (7 bases). Germline-derived CDR1 and CDR2 are SGHRS and YFSETQ. V lost 2 bases and J 5 bases, leaving 21 bases between the germline ends. The CDR3 contains 17 residues. The CDR3 DNA is TGCGCCAGCAGCTTACCCTTTGGTGGGGGGGCCAAAGATACGCAGTATTTT. Amino acids: CASSLPFGGGAKDTQYF.

The J gene is TRBJ2-3, the V gene TRBV7-9; 7 bases line up with TRBD1. CDR3 size: 16 residues. With V trimmed by 5 bases and J by 0 bases, 8 bases remained unmatched. The germline CDR1 and CDR2 sequences are SEHNR and FQNEAQ (reference sequence). CDR3 region: CASSGVGGKSTDTQYF. The CDR3 nucleotides are TGTGCCAGCAGCGGGGTAGGGGGCAAGAGCACAGATACGCAGTATTTT.

The chain combines TRBV2 with TRBJ2-2; D is possibly TRBD1 (5 bases). V lost 3 bases and J lost 6, with 14 bases in between. This CDR3 contains 15 residues. Germline V CDR1 and CDR2: SNHLY, FYNNEI. CDR3 bases: TGTGCCAGCAGTGAGTCAGGCAGGGCCCCCGGGGAGCTGTTTTTT. Residues: CASSESGRAPGELFF.

The rearrangement links TRBV19 to TRBJ2-7, with 7 bases aligning to TRBD1. The length of the CDR3 is 14 residues. Germline lookup yields CDR1 LNHDA and CDR2 SQIVND (reference sequence). V lost 6 bases, J lost 1 base, and 6 bases stayed unmatched. The CDR3 sequence is CASSPGTVSYEQYF. DNA for the CDR3: TGTGCCAGTAGCCCCGGGACAGTATCCTACGAGCAGTACTTC.

This CDR3 reads CASSSGTVLFF. CDR3 coding DNA: TGTGCCAGCAGTTCCGGGACAGTACTGTTTTTT. The rearrangement links TRBV6-2 or TRBV6-3 to TRBJ1-4; 7 bases are shared with TRBD1. V gave up 4 bases and J gave up 13 bases; unmatched junction bases: 3. This CDR3 region has 11 residues. CDR1 is MNHEY, CDR2 SVGEGT, per germline.

In its sample, this clone was seen once. The chain links TRBV7-9 to TRBJ1-3, with 9 bases identical to TRBD1. Germline V gene lookup returns CDR1 SEHNR and CDR2 FQNEAQ (reference sequence). V lost 5 bases and J lost 1; bases outside the gene matches: 6. The CDR3 contains 16 residues. CDR3 in amino acids: CASSRNRGHSGNTIYF. CDR3 nucleotides: TGTGCCAGCAGCCGAAACAGGGGGCATTCTGGAAACACCATATATTTT.

Only one count was recorded for this clone. V is TRBV5-4 and J is TRBJ1-4, with 7 bases lining up with TRBD1. The junction had 8 bases not matched to a gene; V was cut back by 3 bases and J by 3 bases. The CDR3 has 16 residues. CDR1 and CDR2 from the germline V gene are SGHNT and YYREEE (reference sequence). As DNA, the CDR3 is TGTGCCAGCAGCTCACTCCAACAGGGGTCTAATGAAAAACTGTTTTTT. It encodes CASSSLQQGSNEKLFF.

The CDR3 sequence: CASSLDPSGGSYNEQFF. CDR3 nucleotide sequence: TGTGCCAGCAGCTTAGACCCTAGCGGGGGCTCCTACAATGAGCAGTTCTTC. This chain connects TRBV11-3 to TRBJ2-1, with 10 bases lining up with TRBD2. Losses at the gene ends were 0 bases for V and 0 bases for J; bases not matched to a gene: 2. Germline V gene lookup returns CDR1 SGHNT and CDR2 YENEEA. There are 17 residues in the CDR3.